This TCR beta chain was identified in a study of monozygotic twins with inflammatory bowel disease (dated by TCRdb to about 2019). With respect to the entire study: In total, approximately 30 monozygotic twin pairs made up the full study: 19 Danish pairs, all IBD-discordant, plus nine German pairs, of which four were IBD-concordant and five were IBD-discordant. Each individual had, on average, about 151 000 unique TCRalpha sequences and 181 000 unique TCRbeta sequences available for analysis. The search for disease-associated traits relied mainly on comparing IBD patients with their genetically identical healthy co-twins within discordant pairs. Overall study results and their limits: IBD patients had lower TCRbeta repertoire diversity, measured by the inverse Simpson index, than their healthy co-twins. The analysis was unable to tell different T cell subtypes apart. No single strong signal or clonotype linked to IBD turned up in the results, so the idea that one exists was not supported. Concordant and discordant twins showed no difference in repertoire similarity, possibly because of limited statistical power. Compared with healthy twins, IBD patients shared fewer clonotypes with other individuals, and the difference was most pronounced in patients with signs of disease activity. Because patients were on differing immunosuppressive treatments, the repertoires may have picked up extra background noise and inter-individual variability.

From each donor, a roughly 2.5 ml peripheral blood sample was collected into PAXgene tubes and kept at -80 degrees C. Without any T cell sorting, total RNA was extracted from whole blood using the PAXgene blood miRNA kit on an automated QIAcube. Peripheral blood from monozygotic twin pairs, either concordant or discordant for inflammatory bowel disease, underwent deep TCRalpha and TCRbeta repertoire profiling that used unique molecular barcoding. For every twin pair, smoking habits were documented, and each individual was categorised as a current, former or never smoker. Comment on this clonotype: Its recognized antigen is unknown.

Library preparation used 5' RACE. Preparation of each TCR library used about 3,200 ng of total RNA. cDNA was synthesized with SMARTScribe reverse transcriptase in eight separate reactions per sample. Unique molecular identifiers containing a 6-nucleotide sample barcode were introduced through template switching during cDNA synthesis. Amplification of TCRalpha and TCRbeta cDNA involved two nested PCRs of approximately 16 and 10 cycles, and each PCR was followed by bead purification. Before amplification, cDNA was treated with uracil DNA-glycosylase and purified using the QIAquick PCR purification kit. The second PCR was the step at which Illumina TruSeq-compatible adapters and sample-specific barcodes were added. Library quality and concentration were checked on TapeStation and Qubit, and libraries were pooled at about 4.9 ng each. The pooled libraries were sequenced with 2 x 100 bp reads and custom sequencing primers on an Illumina HiSeq2500 single-index Rapid Run. The paper's data handling went like this. MiGEC version 1.2.6 was used for UMI-based consensus assembly to correct PCR and sequencing errors. V(D)J alignment, clonotype assembly and CDR3 extraction were performed with MiXCR version 2.1.1. Gene usage, clonotype sharing and MAIT/NKT TCR abundance were normalised by analysing the top 1000, 10 000 and 20 000 clonotypes per sample. After downsampling to 27 000 UMIs, diversity was calculated as the inverse Simpson index using the vegan R package. Paired Mann-Whitney U tests were applied to discordant twin pairs, with Benjamini-Hochberg correction for multiple testing. TCRdb reprocessed the public reads and reports one entry per CDR3 protein sequence, without DNA. TCRdb's processing, not the authors', yielded these V and J calls. The table for this sample lists approximately 400,000 distinct CDR3 sequences. The ten largest clonotypes hold 2% to 3% of the sample.

The TCR was taken from a human donor with ulcerative colitis or Crohn's disease, or a healthy co-twin of an affected twin (not recorded which). Input material: blood.

Here the CDR3 is given as CSARDFLRHNEQFF. Recombination connected TRBV20-1 to TRBJ2-1. Including cysteine and phenylalanine, the CDR3 has 14 amino acids. Only the protein sequence is given. Sequences DFQATT (CDR1) and SNEGSKA (CDR2) are obtained from the germline V gene (reference sequence).